The source of this T cell receptor (beta chain) is a study of glioma-infiltrating T cells. Notes on the study in general: Non-neoplastic patients had below-expected tissue-blood divergence, while all gliomas exceeded expectation.

In regard to this clonotype: The target antigen is unknown. With the library built for alpha chains, this beta chain is off target and its frequency is not meaningful.

Amplification of TCR alpha and beta CDR3 regions from RNA used iRepertoire nested multiplex PCR. Input was 100-400 ng of tissue mRNA or PBMC total RNA. TCRdb used MiXCR to reprocess the multiplex PCR reads, holding one entry per CDR3 protein. The table has about 3,900 distinct CDR3 sequences, 92% seen once; the top ten hold approximately 25%. From germline, CDR1 is MNHNS and CDR2 SASEGT. This CDR3 is 13 amino acids long. The V end was cut by 8 bases, the J end by 7 bases, with 17 bases between. This receptor was identified in a human donor with low-grade glioma or glioblastoma, undergoing nonglioma brain surgery, or in good health (not recorded which). The chain carries TRBV6-1 and TRBJ2-5; D might be TRBD1 (5 bases). Material: glioma tissue, nonneoplastic brain tissue, or PBMCs (not recorded which). The CDR3 nucleotides read TGTGCCAGCGGGTCGGTAGCCCAGGGGACCCAGTACTTC. It yields the protein CASGSVAQGTQYF.